Below, 19 T cell receptor beta chains from the same sample are listed, as sequenced in a study of shared clonotypes between healthy human individuals. Libraries were prepared by immunoSEQ multiplex PCR; TCRdb keeps only in-frame clonotypes and omits some of them. The sample consists of about 2.4 million clones, roughly 93% of them appearing once. Input material: naive CD4+ T cells from PBMCs. The subset denotes: CD45RA+ positively selected. These receptors originate from a man aged 18 to 29 in good health. Some clones in this sample may be carry-over from other donors' samples.

The J gene is TRBJ1-2, the V gene TRBV28, with a tentative D call TRBD1 (5 bases). V gave up 2 bases and J gave up 4 bases, with 17 bases separating them. Germline values: CDR1 MDHEN, CDR2 SYDVKM. The CDR3 is made up of 16 amino acids. The CDR3 loop is CASSLRLGGDGYGYTF. The DNA of the CDR3 is TGTGCCAGCAGTTTACGGTTGGGGGGGGACGGCTATGGCTACACCTTC.

The genes are TRBV5-1 and TRBJ2-1; D is uncertain. The V end was cut by 0 bases, the J end by 7 bases, with 14 bases between. The CDR3 has 15 residues. Germline values: CDR1 SGHRS, CDR2 YFSETQ. The CDR3 DNA reads TGCGCCAGCAGCTTGGCTCGTCCCAGCCCAAATGAGCAGTTCTTC. Translating gives CASSLARPSPNEQFF.

V gene TRBV6-1 combines with J gene TRBJ1-5; TRBD1 is a possible D gene (5 bases). Germline V gene lookup returns CDR1 MNHNS and CDR2 SASEGT. V was cut by 6 bases and J by 7 bases, with 16 bases left in between. This CDR3 comprises 14 residues. CDR3 in DNA: TGTGCCAGCAGAGTCAGGGACGGTGAACAGCCCCAGCATTTT. It is translated as CASRVRDGEQPQHF.

The J gene is TRBJ2-7, the V gene TRBV19; perhaps TRBD1 as D (5 bases). This CDR3 contains 15 residues. Germline assignment: CDR1 LNHDA and CDR2 SQIVND (reference sequence). V dropped 3 bases and J dropped 4 bases, with 16 bases sitting between them. The CDR3 nucleotides are TGTGCCAGTAGTATCCAACCGGTAGGGGCGTACGAGCAGTACTTC. This translates into CASSIQPVGAYEQYF.

This chain joins TRBV28 and TRBJ1-3; 7 bases align to TRBD1. V was clipped by 7 bases and J by 4 bases; unmatched bases: 10. This CDR3 region has 15 residues. Germline loops: CDR1 MDHEN, CDR2 SYDVKM. CDR3 DNA sequence: TGTGCCAGCACGTCCGGATACAGGGGCGGAAACACCATATATTTT. It encodes CASTSGYRGGNTIYF.

This clone was counted between two and nine times. The chain carries TRBV7-3 and TRBJ2-7, with D possibly TRBD2 on 5 matching bases. CDR3 size: 13 residues. CDR1 and CDR2 (germline): SGHTA, FQGTGA. The germline V and J ends were trimmed by 2 bases and 6 bases, with 11 bases remaining between them. The CDR3 sequence is CASSLRVAGEQYF. CDR3 DNA sequence: TGTGCCAGCAGCTTACGGGTGGCGGGCGAGCAGTACTTC.

The chain employs TRBV5-1 and TRBJ2-2; 9 bases match TRBD2. This CDR3 contains 16 residues. V trimming: 4 bases; J trimming: 3 bases; junction bases outside the gene matches: 7. Germline lookup yields CDR1 SGHRS and CDR2 YFSETQ. The CDR3 nucleotides are TGCGCCAGCAGCCACCTAGCGGGACGCGACACCGGGGAGCTGTTTTTT. It is translated as CASSHLAGRDTGELFF.

The chain joins TRBV11-3 to TRBJ1-1; D might be TRBD1 (6 bases). Germline assignment: CDR1 SGHNT and CDR2 YENEEA. V was pared by 5 bases and J by 4 bases, with 17 bases between. CDR3 length equals 15 residues. CDR3 amino acids: CASSGKQGLATEAFF. For the CDR3, the DNA is TGTGCCAGCAGCGGAAAACAGGGCCTCGCCACTGAAGCTTTCTTT.

V gene TRBV7-9 combines with J gene TRBJ2-5; 9 bases match TRBD2. The end of the DNA fits TRBJ2-7 better, so the J call may be wrong. Germline V gives CDR1 SEHNR, CDR2 FQNEAQ (reference sequence). This CDR3 has 15 amino acids. Written as DNA, the CDR3 is TGTGCCAGCAGCCCCTGGACTAGCGCCGACTACGAGCAGTACTTC. Protein: CASSPWTSADYEQYF.

The chain joins TRBV7-2 to TRBJ2-1; 8 bases are a match to TRBD2. The CDR3 has 19 residues. Germline V gene sequence: CDR1 SGHTA, CDR2 FQGNSA. After removal of 4 bases from V and 4 bases from J, the junction contained 18 bases not matched to a gene. The CDR3 nucleotides are TGTGCCAGCAGCTCCCTCCTGACTAGCGCGACGATTGATTACAATGAGCAGTTCTTC. This translates into CASSSLLTSATIDYNEQFF.

To note about this clone: The same CDR3 also results from other DNA sequences found in this sample. This chain connects TRBV30 to TRBJ1-5; 9 nucleotides agree with TRBD1. The CDR3 consists of 14 residues. CDR1 and CDR2 (germline): GTSNPN, SVGIG (reference sequence). The J segment lost 2 bases and the V segment lost 2 bases, leaving 1 base of the junction unmatched. CDR3 nucleotide sequence: TGTGCCTGGAGTCGACAGGGGGGCAATCAGCCCCAGCATTTT. Its translation: CAWSRQGGNQPQHF.

The CDR3 DNA is TGTGCCAGCATCTTGTTCGGAGGCAGCAATCAGCCCCAGCATTTT. Protein product: CASILFGGSNQPQHF. This chain joins TRBV6-5 and TRBJ1-5; D not resolved. The CDR3 loop spans 15 amino acids. V shed 7 bases and J shed 1 base, with 14 bases lying between them. The germline gives CDR1 MNHEY, CDR2 SVGAGI.

DNA of the CDR3: TGTGCCAGCAGTTCCTACCGGGACCTTCGGGTAGAGACCCAGTACTTC. It specifies CASSSYRDLRVETQYF. The genes are TRBV28 and TRBJ2-5, with D perhaps being TRBD1 or TRBD2 (5 bases each). V was trimmed by 4 bases and J by 4 bases, leaving 19 bases between them. The CDR3 is 16 amino acids. Germline V lookup: CDR1 MDHEN, CDR2 SYDVKM.

This chain links TRBV6-5 with TRBJ2-5; tentative D call: TRBD1 (6 bases). CDR1 and CDR2 from the germline V gene are MNHEY and SVGAGI. The CDR3 contains 14 residues. V lost 7 bases and J lost 5, with 17 bases in between. In nucleotides, the CDR3 is TGTGCCAGCACCCGGGACACCAATCAGGAGACCCAGTACTTC. Translating gives CASTRDTNQETQYF.

The V call is TRBV28, the J call TRBJ2-1; TRBD1 might be the D (6 bases). This CDR3 comprises 14 residues. CDR1 MDHEN and CDR2 SYDVKM come from the germline V gene. Trimming left V 1 base short and J 9 bases short, with 13 bases between. The CDR3 spells CASSLLQGSTEQFF. In DNA form, the CDR3 reads TGTGCCAGCAGTTTATTGCAGGGGTCAACTGAGCAGTTCTTC.

The chain is built from TRBV28 and TRBJ2-5; D gene unclear. The CDR3 runs 12 residues. Germline V gene sequence: CDR1 MDHEN, CDR2 SYDVKM. The V end was cut by 2 bases, the J end by 3 bases, with 4 bases between. CDR3 DNA sequence: TGTGCCAGCAGTTTAATCAAAGAGACCCAGTACTTC. The encoded protein is CASSLIKETQYF. The whole variable domain, filled in from reference TRBV28 and TRBJ2-5, reads DVKVTQSSRYLVKRTGEKVFLECVQDMDHENMFWYRQDPGLGLRLIYFSYDVKMKEKGDIPEGYSVSREKKERFSLILESASTNQTSMYLCASSLIKETQYFGPGTRLLVL.

CDR3 protein: CAISESNTRRGYTF. Here the CDR3 DNA reads TGTGCCATCAGTGAGTCGAACACCAGGAGGGGCTACACCTTC. V gene TRBV10-3 combines with J gene TRBJ1-2; no definite D call. Per germline, CDR1 ENHRY and CDR2 SYGVKD. CDR3 length: 14 amino acids. V was trimmed by 0 bases and J by 8 bases, leaving 13 bases between them.

The rearrangement uses TRBV7-8 and TRBJ2-7, with 8 bases that match TRBD1. The germline CDR1 and CDR2 sequences are SGHVS and FQNEAQ. The CDR3 has 14 amino acids. Unmatched junction bases numbered 8, after V lost 4 bases and J lost 6 bases. The CDR3 loop reads CASSSDRDLGEQYF. CDR3 nucleotide sequence: TGTGCCAGCAGCTCGGACAGGGATTTGGGCGAGCAGTACTTC.

This sequence joins TRBV5-1 and TRBJ2-2; the D gene could be TRBD1 or TRBD2 (5 bases each). This CDR3 has 15 amino acids. V was shortened by 9 bases and J by 4 bases, with 19 bases between the two germline ends. Germline V gene lookup returns CDR1 SGHRS and CDR2 YFSETQ. CDR3: CATRWGSPLTGELFF. Here the CDR3 DNA reads TGCGCCACCCGTTGGGGGAGCCCCCTCACCGGGGAGCTGTTTTTT.